This TCR beta chain was obtained from a study of CD8+ T cells in alopecia areata (dated 2018 in TCRdb). In terms of the full investigation: Treated patients were enrolled in an open-label pilot trial of oral tofacitinib at 5 to 10 mg twice daily for moderate-to-severe alopecia areata. Patients received tofacitinib for 6 to 18 months and were then followed off drug for 6 months to check for delayed response and recurrence. To study T cell clonal expansion in alopecia areata, the researchers applied high-throughput TCRbeta sequencing to both the C3H/HeJ mouse model and human patients. In humans, TCRbeta sequencing was performed on scalp tissue and on sorted CD4+ and CD8+ peripheral blood T cells from healthy controls and from patients with patchy or totalis/universalis alopecia areata. Patients on tofacitinib were biopsied at baseline and after 4 and 24 weeks of treatment, and several of the patients also had a later scalp biopsy. Scalp clonality was compared among normal scalp (n=4), patchy alopecia areata scalp (n=8), and alopecia totalis/universalis scalp (n=8). RNA was extracted with the PAXgene miRNA kit for fixed scalp, the miRNeasy kit for PBMCs, and the RNeasy kit for mouse skin. immunoSEQ multiplex PCR using 35 Vbeta forward primers and 13 Jbeta reverse primers was used to amplify TCRbeta CDR3 regions.

The method was the immunoSEQ multiplex PCR assay. To provide template for TCR sequencing, every sample had RNA extracted and reverse transcribed into cDNA. First-strand cDNA was synthesized using SuperScript III with a 2:1 mix of oligo-dT and random hexamers. A synthetic immune receptor repertoire was used to measure amplification bias, and any remaining bias was corrected computationally. The study's processing was this. Raw reads were preprocessed for error removal, and CDR3 was defined according to IMGT conventions as running from the conserved cysteine to phenylalanine. Clonality was computed as 1 minus the Shannon entropy, with the entropy normalized by log2 of the number of productive unique TCRs. Scalp TCRbeta sequences were cross-referenced with sorted blood CD4 and CD8 repertoires so that the CD4 or CD8 identity of scalp clones could be inferred. In its TCRdb copy, this immuneACCESS table keeps in-frame sequences only and misses some clones. Where compared with another copy, unresolved V genes explain less than half of these, and the others have no known cause. The DNA gave D and trimming, while V, J and clone size come from that table. This sample lists roughly 19,000 clones; around 66% were detected once. The ten most abundant clones make up 6% to 7.5% of the sample.

A word on this clone: This clone's antigen is unknown. No much larger clone is present one base from it, and per-base qualities are unavailable.

Findings and caveats that apply to the study as a whole: Compared with mice, TCR sequences shared between patients were less clear, possibly partly because of HLA diversity across the patient population. Unlike mouse skin, where gammadelta T cells dominate, normal human skin contains resident alphabeta T cells that get sequenced too, which complicates analysis of the scalp TCR repertoire. Compared with normal scalp, lesional scalp had higher clonality and more expanded CD8+ clones, particularly in alopecia totalis/universalis, a pattern that suggests antigenic drive.

Unmatched junction bases come to 7, with V trimmed by 5 bases and J by 2 bases. The CDR3 runs 15 amino acids, cysteine and phenylalanine included. The only DNA kept is the CDR3, 45 bases in frame from the first base. The germline V gene (reference sequence) yields LNHDA for CDR1 and SQIVND for CDR2. What this sample's time point label stands for: baseline before oral tofacitinib. From alopecia areata patients, peripheral blood was collected along with lesional scalp punch biopsies. Human scalp biopsies went straight into PAXgene tissue containers for immediate fixation. The sequence was obtained from a human donor with alopecia areata. The source was skin, collected at week 0. Recombination joined TRBV19 with TRBJ2-5; 8 bases in the junction line up with TRBD2. The CDR3 loop reads CASSSPQRGQETQYF. The nucleotide sequence is TGTGCCAGTAGTTCGCCCCAGCGGGGGCAAGAGACCCAGTACTTC. The variable domain in full, with residues beyond the CDR3 obtained from the reference TRBV19 and TRBJ2-5 genes, is DGGITQSPKYLFRKEGQNVTLSCEQNLNHDAMYWYRQDPGQGLRLIYYSQIVNDFQKGDIAEGYSVSREKKESFPLTVTSAQKNPTAFYLCASSSPQRGQETQYFGPGTRLLVL.